The table lists the clone carrying this TCR beta chain with many counts. The entry originates in a study of T-cell memory formation after mild COVID-19. Turning to the study itself: The TCR clusters were mostly specific to one donor.

TCRdb re-called the 5' RACE reads with MiXCR, one entry per CDR3 protein. Here the sample spans about 130,000 distinct CDR3 sequences, about 15% being singletons. The CDR3 is 15 residues long. The trim removed 5 bases at V and 5 bases at J, leaving 10 bases unmatched. Germline assignment: CDR1 SGHTA and CDR2 FQGNSA. The chain carries TRBV7-2 and TRBJ2-5; 8 bases align to TRBD1. The source material was PBMCs or a T cell subset sorted from them (not recorded which). The clonotype originates from a man in his late teens or twenties who had mild COVID-19 (a few samples of this study predate the infection). Cell type and time point are not known. The CDR3 region has the DNA TGTGCCAGCAGCAAGACAGGGGTTGAGTGGGAGACCCAGTACTTC. Protein: CASSKTGVEWETQYF.